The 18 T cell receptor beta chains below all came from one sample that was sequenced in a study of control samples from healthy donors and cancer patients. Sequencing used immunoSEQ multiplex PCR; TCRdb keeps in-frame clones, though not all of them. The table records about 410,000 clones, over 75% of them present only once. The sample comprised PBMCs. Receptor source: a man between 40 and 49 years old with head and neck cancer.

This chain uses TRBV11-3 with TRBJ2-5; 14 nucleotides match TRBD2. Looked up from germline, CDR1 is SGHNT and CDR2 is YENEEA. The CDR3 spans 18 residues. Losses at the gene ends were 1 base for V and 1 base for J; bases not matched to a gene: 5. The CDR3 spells CASSLGGTSGSSQETQYF. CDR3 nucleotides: TGTGCCAGCAGCTTAGGGGGGACTAGCGGGAGTTCCCAAGAGACCCAGTACTTC.

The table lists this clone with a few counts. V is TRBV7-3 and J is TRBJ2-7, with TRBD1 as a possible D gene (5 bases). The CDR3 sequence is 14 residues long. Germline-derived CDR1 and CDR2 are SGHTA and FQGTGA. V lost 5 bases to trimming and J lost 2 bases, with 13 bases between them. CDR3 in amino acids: CASSQWAGPYEQYF. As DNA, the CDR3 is TGTGCCAGCAGCCAGTGGGCAGGGCCCTACGAGCAGTACTTC.

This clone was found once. As DNA, the CDR3 is TGTGCCTGGAGGATACAGGGAACTGAAGCTTTCTTT. It yields the protein CAWRIQGTEAFF. The chain couples TRBV30 to TRBJ1-1; D is perhaps TRBD1 (6 bases). CDR3 size: 12 residues. In germline, CDR1 is GTSNPN, CDR2 SVGIG (reference sequence). V lost 3 bases, J lost 5 bases, and 10 bases lay in between.

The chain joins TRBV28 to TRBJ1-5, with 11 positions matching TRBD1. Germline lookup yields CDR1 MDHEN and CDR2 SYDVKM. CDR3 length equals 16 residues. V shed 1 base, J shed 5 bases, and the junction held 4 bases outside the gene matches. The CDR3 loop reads CASSLSDRGPHQPQHF. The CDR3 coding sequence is TGTGCCAGCAGTTTATCGGACAGGGGGCCTCATCAGCCCCAGCATTTT. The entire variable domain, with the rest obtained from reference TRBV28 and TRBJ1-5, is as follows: DVKVTQSSRYLVKRTGEKVFLECVQDMDHENMFWYRQDPGLGLRLIYFSYDVKMKEKGDIPEGYSVSREKKERFSLILESASTNQTSMYLCASSLSDRGPHQPQHFGDGTRLSIL.

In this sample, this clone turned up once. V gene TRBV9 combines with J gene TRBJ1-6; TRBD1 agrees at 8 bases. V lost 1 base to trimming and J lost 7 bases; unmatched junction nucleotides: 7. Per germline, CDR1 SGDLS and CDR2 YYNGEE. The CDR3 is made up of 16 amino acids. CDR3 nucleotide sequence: TGTGCCAGCAGCGTAACCGGACAGGGCCAGAATTCACCCCTCCACTTT. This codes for CASSVTGQGQNSPLHF.

This CDR3 reads CASRRGLAGDEQFF. The CDR3 nucleotides read TGTGCCAGCAGACGGGGACTAGCCGGCGATGAGCAGTTCTTC. The chain has TRBV6-5 and TRBJ2-1; 9 nucleotides line up with TRBD2. Germline V gene data show CDR1 as MNHEY and CDR2 as SVGAGI. The CDR3 sequence is 14 residues long. The junction had 8 bases not matched to a gene; V was cut back by 6 bases and J by 8 bases.

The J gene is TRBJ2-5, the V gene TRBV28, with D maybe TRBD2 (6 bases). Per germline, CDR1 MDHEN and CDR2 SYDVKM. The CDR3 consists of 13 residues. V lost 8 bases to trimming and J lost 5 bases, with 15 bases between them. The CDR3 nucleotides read TGTGCCAGCGGGCTTCGGGCGGGGGAGACCCAGTACTTC. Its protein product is CASGLRAGETQYF.

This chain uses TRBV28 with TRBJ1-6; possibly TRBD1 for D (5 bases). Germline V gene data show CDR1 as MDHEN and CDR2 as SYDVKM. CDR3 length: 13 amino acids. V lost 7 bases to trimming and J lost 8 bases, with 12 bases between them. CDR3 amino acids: CASTSGPYSPLHF. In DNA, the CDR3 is TGTGCCAGCACCTCGGGACCCTATTCACCCCTCCACTTT.

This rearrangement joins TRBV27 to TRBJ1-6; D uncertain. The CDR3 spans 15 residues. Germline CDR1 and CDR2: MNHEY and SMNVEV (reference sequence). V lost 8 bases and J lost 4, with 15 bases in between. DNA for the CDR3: TGTGCCAGCGGCGATATGGATGTTTATAATTCACCCCTCCACTTT. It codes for CASGDMDVYNSPLHF.

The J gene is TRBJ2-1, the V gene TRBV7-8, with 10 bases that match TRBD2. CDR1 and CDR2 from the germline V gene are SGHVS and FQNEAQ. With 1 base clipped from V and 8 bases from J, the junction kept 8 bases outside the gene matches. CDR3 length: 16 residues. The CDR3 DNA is TGTGCCAGCAGCTTAGTTACCCCTAGCGGGAGTGATGAGCAGTTCTTC. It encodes CASSLVTPSGSDEQFF.

In DNA form, the CDR3 reads TGTGCCAGCAGCCCCCCCGCCGGCGGGGCCAGCACAGATACGCAGTATTTT. This gives the protein CASSPPAGGASTDTQYF. The J gene is TRBJ2-3, the V gene TRBV28; possible D gene TRBD2, 6 bases. Trimming cost V 6 bases and J 0 bases, with 19 bases left between them. Germline V gives CDR1 MDHEN, CDR2 SYDVKM. There are 17 residues in the CDR3.

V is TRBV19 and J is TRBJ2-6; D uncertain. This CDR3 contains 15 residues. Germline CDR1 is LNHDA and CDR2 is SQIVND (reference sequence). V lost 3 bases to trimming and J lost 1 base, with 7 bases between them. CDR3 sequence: CASSIVQSGANVLTF. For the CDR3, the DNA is TGTGCCAGTAGTATTGTGCAGTCTGGGGCCAACGTCCTGACTTTC.

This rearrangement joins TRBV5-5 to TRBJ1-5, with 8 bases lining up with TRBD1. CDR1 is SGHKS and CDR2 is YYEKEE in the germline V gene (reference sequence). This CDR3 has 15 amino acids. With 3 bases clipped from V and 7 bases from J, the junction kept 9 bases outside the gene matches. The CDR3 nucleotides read TGTGCCAGCAGCTCCGTACAGGGGGTTGGCCAGCCCCAGCATTTT. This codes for CASSSVQGVGQPQHF.

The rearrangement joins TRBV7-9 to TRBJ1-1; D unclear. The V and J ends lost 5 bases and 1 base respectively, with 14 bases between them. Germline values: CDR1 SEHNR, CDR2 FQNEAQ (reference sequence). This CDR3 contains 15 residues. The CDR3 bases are TGTGCCAGCAGCCCTACAAAGAGGGCGAACACTGAAGCTTTCTTT. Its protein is CASSPTKRANTEAFF.

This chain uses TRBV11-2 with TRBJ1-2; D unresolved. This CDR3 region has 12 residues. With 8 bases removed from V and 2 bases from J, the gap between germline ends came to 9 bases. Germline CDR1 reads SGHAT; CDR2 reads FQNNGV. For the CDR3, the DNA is TGTGCCAGCTCAGGAGACAACTATGGCTACACCTTC. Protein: CASSGDNYGYTF. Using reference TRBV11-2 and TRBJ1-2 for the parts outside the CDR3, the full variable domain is EAGVAQSPRYKIIEKRQSVAFWCNPISGHATLYWYQQILGQGPKLLIQFQNNGVVDDSQLPKDRFSAERLKGVDSTLKIQPAKLEDSAVYLCASSGDNYGYTFGSGTRLTVV.

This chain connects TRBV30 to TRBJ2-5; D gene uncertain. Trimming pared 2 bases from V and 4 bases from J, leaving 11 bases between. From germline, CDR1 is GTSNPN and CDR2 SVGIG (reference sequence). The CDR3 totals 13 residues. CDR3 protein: CAWSKGWGETQYF. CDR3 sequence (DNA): TGTGCCTGGAGTAAGGGTTGGGGAGAGACCCAGTACTTC.

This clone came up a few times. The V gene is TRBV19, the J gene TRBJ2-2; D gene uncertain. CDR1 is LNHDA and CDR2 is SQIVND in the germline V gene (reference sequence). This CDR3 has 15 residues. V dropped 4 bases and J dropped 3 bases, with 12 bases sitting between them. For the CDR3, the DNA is TGTGCCAGTAGTACCCCGTTTGCGGACACCGGGGAGCTGTTTTTT. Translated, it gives CASSTPFADTGELFF.

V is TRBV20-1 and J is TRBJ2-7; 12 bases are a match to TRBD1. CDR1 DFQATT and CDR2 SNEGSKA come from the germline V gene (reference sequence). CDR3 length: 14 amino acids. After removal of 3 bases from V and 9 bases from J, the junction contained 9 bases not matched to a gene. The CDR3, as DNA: TGCAGTGCTAGTACCGGGACAGGGGGCCGAGGGCAGTACTTC. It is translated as CSASTGTGGRGQYF.